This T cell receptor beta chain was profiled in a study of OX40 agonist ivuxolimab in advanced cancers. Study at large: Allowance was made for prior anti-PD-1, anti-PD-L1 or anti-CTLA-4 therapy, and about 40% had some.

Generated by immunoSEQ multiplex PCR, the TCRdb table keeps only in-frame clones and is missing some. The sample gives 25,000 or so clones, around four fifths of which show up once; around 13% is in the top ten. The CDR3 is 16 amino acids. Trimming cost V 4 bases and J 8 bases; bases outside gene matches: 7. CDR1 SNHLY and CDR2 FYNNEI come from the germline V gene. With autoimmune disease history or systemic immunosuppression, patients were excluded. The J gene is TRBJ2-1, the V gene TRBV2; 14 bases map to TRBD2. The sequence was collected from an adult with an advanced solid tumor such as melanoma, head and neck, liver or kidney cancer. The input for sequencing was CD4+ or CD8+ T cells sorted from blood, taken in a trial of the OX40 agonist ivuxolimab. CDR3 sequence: CASSARTSGGLDEQFF. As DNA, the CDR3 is TGTGCCAGCAGTGCCCGGACTAGCGGGGGGCTCGATGAGCAGTTCTTC.